The source of this T cell receptor beta chain is a study of Ad26.COV2.S vaccination and SARS-CoV-2 variants. Whole-study findings and limits: The TCR breadth and depth analyses may have understated or missed part of the total T cell responses. Similar non-spike TCR breadth was observed in recipients of vaccine and of placebo. There was reportedly substantial breadth in spike-specific CD8+ and CD4+ T cell responses after vaccination.

This clone showed up just a few times. Its antigen is currently unknown. The CDR3 spans 19 residues. As for treatment: about 20 received Ad26.COV2.S at low or high dose, single or two shots; 5 received placebo; per-sample allocation not given. It was on day 63 after the first vaccine or placebo injection that samples were taken. An adult donor aged 18-55 years was enrolled in Boston. Assay: immunoSEQ multiplex PCR; the TCRdb copy retains only in-frame clones and omits some. The sample has over 400,000 clones, about 90% seen once. The source of this sequence is a person between 18 and 60 years old who received the Ad26.COV2.S COVID-19 vaccine or a placebo. The chain has TRBV21-1 and TRBJ2-5. TRBV21-1 is termed a pseudogene. Sequenced material: peripheral blood, taken in a trial of Ad26.COV2.S vaccine versus placebo. The CDR3 spells CASSKTTSNRDADQETQYF. CDR3 sequence (DNA): TGTGCCAGCAGCAAAACAACCAGCAACCGGGACGCAGACCAAGAGACCCAGTACTTC.